The table lists the clone carrying this TCR beta chain with a few counts. Germline CDR1 reads SGHVS; CDR2 reads FNYEAQ. Trimming cost V 3 bases and J 6 bases; bases outside gene matches: 3. The CDR3 loop spans 14 amino acids. This sample is drawn from a study of T cells in localized non-small cell lung cancer. The table came from immunoSEQ multiplex PCR; TCRdb's copy has only in-frame clones and leaves some out. The table lists nearly 35,000 clones, 88% of them singletons. Sequencing was performed on peripheral blood, taken before any cancer treatment. This chain connects TRBV7-6 to TRBJ2-1; 9 bases match TRBD2. This clonotype originated in a woman aged 40-75 years with stage I lung adenocarcinoma. The CDR3 protein is CASSLGGGANEQFF. In nucleotides, the CDR3 is TGTGCCAGCAGCTTGGGCGGGGGGGCCAATGAGCAGTTCTTC.